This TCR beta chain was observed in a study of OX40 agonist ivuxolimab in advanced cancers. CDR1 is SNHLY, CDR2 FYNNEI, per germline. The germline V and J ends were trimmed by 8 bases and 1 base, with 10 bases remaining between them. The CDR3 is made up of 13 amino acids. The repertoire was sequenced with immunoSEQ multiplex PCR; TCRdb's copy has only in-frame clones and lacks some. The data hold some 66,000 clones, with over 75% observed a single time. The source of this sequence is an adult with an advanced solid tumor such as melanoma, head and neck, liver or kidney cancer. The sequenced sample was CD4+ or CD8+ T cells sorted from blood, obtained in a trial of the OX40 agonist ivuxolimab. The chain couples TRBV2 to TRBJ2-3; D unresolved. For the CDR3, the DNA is TGTGCCAGCTTGGCCGTTGGCACAGATACGCAGTATTTT. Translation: CASLAVGTDTQYF.